These 12 T cell receptor beta chains originate from one sample sequenced in a study of blood T cell repertoires in COVID-19. Data came from immunoSEQ multiplex PCR; TCRdb stores just in-frame clones and leaves some out. The data show 55,000 to 70,000 clones, approximately 90% seen once. Sequenced: PBMCs or T cells enriched from blood (not recorded which). The source of these receptors is a woman in her thirties or forties who had recovered from COVID-19.

The rearrangement uses TRBV7-6 and TRBJ1-1, with D unresolved. CDR3 length: 14 residues. Per germline, CDR1 SGHVS and CDR2 FNYEAQ. The V gene lost 5 bases and the J gene lost 3 bases, with 13 bases spanning the gap. Here the CDR3 reads CASSQGPGDTEAFF. CDR3 nucleotide sequence: TGTGCCAGCAGCCAAGGGCCCGGGGACACTGAAGCTTTCTTT. The full variable domain, with the rest looked up from reference TRBV7-6 and TRBJ1-1, is GAGVSQSPRYKVTKRGQDVALRCDPISGHVSLYWYRQALGQGPEFLTYFNYEAQQDKSGLPNDRFSAERPEGSISTLTIQRTEQRDSAMYRCASSQGPGDTEAFFGQGTRLTVV.

This chain connects TRBV6-5 to TRBJ1-1; TRBD1 agrees at 8 bases. The CDR3 is 14 residues long. Per the germline V gene, CDR1 is MNHEY and CDR2 is SVGAGI. The trim removed 4 bases at V and 2 bases at J, leaving 3 bases unmatched. The CDR3: CASSWDRRNTEAFF. In DNA form, the CDR3 reads TGTGCCAGCAGTTGGGACAGGCGAAACACTGAAGCTTTCTTT.

The V gene is TRBV7-9, the J gene TRBJ1-1; D gene ambiguous. Trimming cost V 4 bases and J 1 base, with 13 bases left between them. The length of the CDR3 is 15 residues. Per germline, CDR1 SEHNR and CDR2 FQNEAQ (reference sequence). In DNA, the CDR3 is TGTGCCAGCAGCTCCACCGGCGGCGGGAACACTGAAGCTTTCTTT. It yields the protein CASSSTGGGNTEAFF.

This clone appeared once. J is TRBJ1-2 and V is TRBV6-5, with 7 positions matching TRBD1. This CDR3 is 15 amino acids long. In germline, CDR1 is MNHEY, CDR2 SVGAGI. After removal of 6 bases from V and 7 bases from J, the junction contained 14 bases not matched to a gene. CDR3 coding DNA: TGTGCCAGCAGACCGGGAGATGCCAGGGGGTCTGGCTACACCTTC. Amino acid sequence: CASRPGDARGSGYTF.

This chain uses TRBV7-9 with TRBJ2-3; perhaps TRBD1 as D (5 bases). This CDR3 region has 14 residues. Germline V CDR1 and CDR2: SEHNR, FQNEAQ (reference sequence). The V end was cut by 5 bases, the J end by 0 bases, with 9 bases between. CDR3 nucleotides: TGTGCCAGCAGCCTGGACACTAGCACAGATACGCAGTATTTT. Translated, it gives CASSLDTSTDTQYF.

V gene TRBV4-2 combines with J gene TRBJ2-2, with 8 positions matching TRBD2. Per germline, CDR1 LGHNA and CDR2 YNFKEQ. The V segment lost 1 base and the J segment 6 bases; nucleotides outside the gene matches: 7. The CDR3 contains 16 residues. The CDR3 sequence: CASSQAGTSFAGELFF. The CDR3 DNA follows: TGTGCCAGCAGCCAAGCCGGGACTAGTTTCGCCGGGGAGCTGTTTTTT.

The V and J genes are TRBV2 and TRBJ1-1; a possible D gene is TRBD1 (5 bases). Trimming left V 7 bases short and J 0 bases short, with 12 bases between. Germline-derived CDR1 and CDR2 are SNHLY and FYNNEI. The CDR3 consists of 14 residues. The CDR3 loop reads CASTPGRVNTEAFF. CDR3 sequence (DNA): TGTGCCAGCACCCCGGGCAGGGTGAACACTGAAGCTTTCTTT.

This chain joins TRBV21-1 and TRBJ1-5. TRBV21-1 is described as a pseudogene. The CDR3 is made up of 12 amino acids. The CDR3 coding sequence is TGTGCCAGCAGGCTACTCGCACAGCCCCAGCATTTT. It codes for CASRLLAQPQHF.

This chain links TRBV21-1 with TRBJ2-7; the tabulated D call, TRBD1, remains unverified against the DNA. TRBV21-1 corresponds to a pseudogene. This CDR3 is 16 amino acids long. The CDR3 here is CASRFNRETTPYEQYF. The CDR3 DNA is TGTGCCAGCAGGTTTAACCGCGAGACAACGCCCTACGAGCAGTACTTC.

This chain uses TRBV20-1 with TRBJ1-3; 7 nucleotides line up with TRBD1. With V trimmed by 7 bases and J by 7 bases, 4 bases remained unmatched. Looked up from germline, CDR1 is DFQATT and CDR2 is SNEGSKA (reference sequence). CDR3 length equals 11 residues. CDR3 region: CSVGRGNTIYF. CDR3 in DNA: TGCAGTGTAGGCAGGGGGAACACCATATATTTT.

This clone occurred once. The V and J genes are TRBV7-3 and TRBJ2-1, with 8 positions matching TRBD2. The CDR3 consists of 19 residues. V shed 2 bases, J shed 0 bases, and the junction held 12 bases outside the gene matches. Per germline, CDR1 SGHTA and CDR2 FQGTGA. CDR3 nucleotide sequence: TGTGCCAGCAGCTTATTTAGTCTAGCGGGCGCGAGCTCCTACAATGAGCAGTTCTTC. Amino acids: CASSLFSLAGASSYNEQFF.

J is TRBJ2-5 and V is TRBV7-9, with D tentatively TRBD2 (6 bases). Germline V gene data show CDR1 as SEHNR and CDR2 as FQNEAQ (reference sequence). Trimming cost V 2 bases and J 4 bases, with 14 bases left between them. CDR3 length equals 15 residues. The CDR3 reads CASSLSAGSGETQYF. The CDR3 coding sequence is TGTGCCAGCAGCTTATCTGCGGGGTCAGGAGAGACCCAGTACTTC. Complete variable domain (other parts from reference TRBV7-9 and TRBJ2-5): DTGVSQNPRHKITKRGQNVTFRCDPISEHNRLYWYRQTLGQGPEFLTYFQNEAQLEKSRLLSDRFSAERPKGSFSTLEIQRTEQGDSAMYLCASSLSAGSGETQYFGPGTRLLVL.